The sequence of this TCR beta chain was determined in a study of T-cell reconstitution after alpha-beta-depleted transplantation in children. Study results and caveats: The authors attributed T-cell counts and diversity one year after transplant mostly to newly produced T cells. Roughly two months post-transplant, alpha-beta T cells reportedly originated from several hundred graft clones that had expanded. Several patients had high TCRbeta diversity at day 60; it came from surviving recipient T cells and thymic progenitors.

This clonotype occurred many times. Its antigen is currently unknown. A library of TCRbeta sequences, prepared with unique molecular identifiers, was generated. TCRdb redid the calling of the PCR reads with MiXCR, one entry per CDR3 protein. The profile shows about 980,000 distinct CDR3 sequences, about 29% of them singletons. The sequence was obtained from a boy under two years old who had a stem cell transplant for SCID, so the T cells may come from the graft donor. The material sequenced was PBMCs, mostly from graft donor cells, taken 360 days after TCRalphabeta/CD19-depleted stem cell transplant.

The CDR3 region has the DNA TGTGCCAGCACAAAGGGACAGTACAATGAGCAGTTCTTC. Its translation: CASTKGQYNEQFF. The J gene is TRBJ2-1, the V gene TRBV27; TRBD1 matches 7 bases. V dropped 7 bases and J dropped 4; count of bases not matched to a gene: 4. Germline CDR1 is MNHEY and CDR2 is SMNVEV (reference sequence). CDR3 length equals 13 residues.